A single sample gave rise to the 17 T cell receptor beta chains below, sequenced in a study of cytomegalovirus exposure and HLA in healthy donors. PCR involved 60 Vbeta and 13 Jbeta primers. TCRdb's copy holds only in-frame clones and misses some; the assay was immunoSEQ multiplex PCR. The sample consists of some 70,000 clones, around 78% of them appearing once. Material for sequencing was PBMCs. All receptors derive from a man over 45 in good health and CMV-seronegative.

This clone was detected once. The chain couples TRBV11-3 to TRBJ2-5; TRBD1 aligns across 9 bases. The CDR3 has 18 residues. The junction had 13 bases not matched to a gene; V was cut back by 1 base and J by 4 bases. Per germline, CDR1 SGHNT and CDR2 YENEEA. The CDR3 loop is CASSLAGPTGGRGETQYF. The CDR3 DNA is TGTGCCAGCAGCTTAGCCGGCCCCACAGGGGGCAGGGGAGAGACCCAGTACTTC. The full variable domain, with the rest looked up from reference TRBV11-3 and TRBJ2-5, is EAGVVQSPRYKIIEKKQPVAFWCNPISGHNTLYWYLQNLGQGPELLIRYENEEAVDDSQLPKDRFSAERLKGVDSTLKIQPAELGDSAVYLCASSLAGPTGGRGETQYFGPGTRLLVL.

J is TRBJ2-7 and V is TRBV30; D may be TRBD1 (5 bases). V lost 1 base, J lost 2 bases, and 6 bases lay in between. Germline CDR1 GTSNPN, CDR2 SVGIG (reference sequence). This CDR3 spans 12 amino acids. CDR3 sequence (DNA): TGTGCCTGGAGTGGACAGACCTACGAGCAGTACTTC. It yields the protein CAWSGQTYEQYF.

The gene calls are TRBV7-9 and TRBJ1-1; D gene unclear. CDR3 length equals 12 residues. Germline loops: CDR1 SEHNR, CDR2 FQNEAQ (reference sequence). V was pared by 1 base and J by 4 bases, with 4 bases between. The CDR3: CASSLGSTEAFF. DNA for the CDR3: TGTGCCAGCAGCTTAGGTAGCACTGAAGCTTTCTTT. Variable domain in full (rest from reference TRBV7-9 and TRBJ1-1): DTGVSQNPRHKITKRGQNVTFRCDPISEHNRLYWYRQTLGQGPEFLTYFQNEAQLEKSRLLSDRFSAERPKGSFSTLEIQRTEQGDSAMYLCASSLGSTEAFFGQGTRLTVV.

This chain joins TRBV2 and TRBJ2-1; TRBD1 might be the D (6 bases). Germline V CDR1 and CDR2: SNHLY, FYNNEI. Deletions cut 7 bases from V and 1 base from J, with 14 bases between. The CDR3 extends over 15 amino acids. CDR3 amino acids: CASTLDRSSYNEQFF. The CDR3, as DNA: TGTGCCAGCACGTTGGACAGATCTTCCTACAATGAGCAGTTCTTC.

J is TRBJ2-5 and V is TRBV27; D unresolved. The length of the CDR3 is 14 residues. Germline values: CDR1 MNHEY, CDR2 SMNVEV (reference sequence). The V end was cut by 5 bases, the J end by 4 bases, with 14 bases between. CDR3 nucleotide sequence: TGTGCCAGCAGTGAACAGCTCTCCTTAGAGACCCAGTACTTC. Translating gives CASSEQLSLETQYF.

This clone was recorded a few times. DNA of the CDR3: TGTGCCAGCAGCCATAGGGACAGTCGACCCAATGAGCAGTTCTTC. Its protein product is CASSHRDSRPNEQFF. This rearrangement joins TRBV5-5 to TRBJ2-1; the match to TRBD1 covers 7 bases. In germline, CDR1 is SGHKS, CDR2 YYEKEE (reference sequence). The junction had 10 bases not matched to a gene; V was cut back by 4 bases and J by 6 bases. The CDR3 loop spans 15 amino acids.

The chain employs TRBV28 and TRBJ2-7, with D unclear. The V and J ends lost 3 bases and 6 bases respectively, with 12 bases between them. The CDR3 contains 13 residues. The V gene's germline CDR1 is MDHEN and CDR2 SYDVKM. The CDR3 DNA reads TGTGCCAGCAGTTTGTTTCTACCAGGCGAGCAGTACTTC. As protein: CASSLFLPGEQYF.

The chain combines TRBV19 with TRBJ2-6; possibly TRBD1 for D (6 bases). Germline CDR1 reads LNHDA; CDR2 reads SQIVND (reference sequence). The V and J ends lost 3 bases and 0 bases respectively, with 9 bases between them. The CDR3 length is 16 residues. For the CDR3, the DNA is TGTGCCAGTAGTATGGGGGCAGTCTCTGGGGCCAACGTCCTGACTTTC. This sequence encodes CASSMGAVSGANVLTF.

The J gene is TRBJ1-1, the V gene TRBV18; 10 bases are shared with TRBD1. Germline values: CDR1 KGHSH, CDR2 LQKENI. The CDR3 consists of 11 residues. V was pared by 9 bases and J by 11 bases, with 6 bases of the junction left unmatched. The CDR3 region is CASSGQGDAFF. CDR3 nucleotide sequence: TGTGCCAGTTCCGGACAGGGGGACGCTTTCTTT.

V gene TRBV13 combines with J gene TRBJ2-3; 7 bases line up with TRBD2. V trimming: 8 bases; J trimming: 2 bases; junction bases outside the gene matches: 13. This CDR3 comprises 16 residues. CDR1 and CDR2 from the germline V gene are PRHDT and FYEKMQ (reference sequence). The CDR3 sequence is CASGPSLAAHTDTQYF. DNA of the CDR3: TGTGCCAGCGGCCCGTCGCTAGCGGCACACACAGATACGCAGTATTTT.

The chain has TRBV6-5 and TRBJ2-3; TRBD2 aligns across 11 bases. Germline assignment: CDR1 MNHEY and CDR2 SVGAGI. V shed 4 bases, J shed 5 bases, and the junction held 8 bases outside the gene matches. This CDR3 is built from 16 residues. The CDR3, as DNA: TGTGCCAGCAGTTTACTAGCGGGGGCCTCCGGAGATACGCAGTATTTT. This gives the protein CASSLLAGASGDTQYF.

The gene calls are TRBV28 and TRBJ1-6; D remains unclear. Per germline, CDR1 MDHEN and CDR2 SYDVKM. The CDR3 consists of 14 residues. Trimming took 5 bases from V and 0 from J, leaving 5 bases between them. The CDR3 protein is CASSPSSYNSPLHF. The CDR3 DNA reads as TGTGCCAGCAGTCCCAGCTCCTATAATTCACCCCTCCACTTT.

The chain employs TRBV28 and TRBJ1-1; TRBD1 matches at 7 bases. Trimming removed 6 bases from V and 10 bases from J; junction bases left unmatched: 17. The CDR3 runs 15 residues. In germline, CDR1 is MDHEN, CDR2 SYDVKM. CDR3 protein: CASSTIRGQRFLAFF. The DNA for the CDR3 is TGTGCCAGCAGCACAATTCGGGGACAGCGGTTTTTAGCTTTCTTT.

J is TRBJ2-6 and V is TRBV29-1, with D hard to call. V lost 0 bases and J 0 bases, leaving 15 bases between the germline ends. This CDR3 is 18 amino acids long. Germline V CDR1 and CDR2: SQVTM, ANQGSEA. CDR3 in amino acids: CSVEERPAVFSGANVLTF. CDR3 nucleotide sequence: TGCAGCGTTGAAGAGAGGCCAGCCGTATTCTCTGGGGCCAACGTCCTGACTTTC.

This clone was counted a single time. J is TRBJ1-2 and V is TRBV29-1, with 8 bases aligning to TRBD1. V was pared by 4 bases and J by 4 bases, with 8 bases of the junction left unmatched. CDR1 and CDR2 from the germline V gene are SQVTM and ANQGSEA. This CDR3 has 14 residues. The CDR3 coding sequence is TGCAGCGTTGGTGGCAGGGGGCCGAGCTATGGCTACACCTTC. The encoded protein is CSVGGRGPSYGYTF.

The table lists this clone with a count of one. The rearrangement links TRBV5-1 to TRBJ1-5; D may be TRBD1 (6 bases). The length of the CDR3 is 15 residues. V was shortened by 5 bases and J by 1 base, with 13 bases between the two germline ends. From germline, CDR1 is SGHRS and CDR2 YFSETQ. CDR3 region: CASRATGESNQPQHF. CDR3 nucleotide sequence: TGCGCCAGCAGAGCGACAGGTGAGAGCAATCAGCCCCAGCATTTT.

The rearrangement links TRBV28 to TRBJ2-2; 8 nucleotides align to TRBD2. This CDR3 comprises 16 residues. Trimming removed 3 bases from V and 4 bases from J; junction bases left unmatched: 7. The germline V gene encodes CDR1 MDHEN and CDR2 SYDVKM. The CDR3 coding sequence is TGTGCCAGCAGTTTTCCGGCGGGAGGAGGCACCGGGGAGCTGTTTTTT. Protein: CASSFPAGGGTGELFF.